The T cell receptor beta chain described here comes from a study of early T cells in non-severe SARS-CoV-2 infection. Individual cDNA molecules were tagged with unique molecular identifiers. TCRdb reanalysed the 5' RACE reads using MiXCR and keeps one entry per CDR3 protein. The sample lists about 97,000 distinct CDR3 sequences, around 14% occurring once. Germline V gives CDR1 DFQATT, CDR2 SNEGSKA (reference sequence). The V segment lost 0 bases and the J segment 8 bases; nucleotides outside the gene matches: 13. This CDR3 has 17 amino acids. This clonotype turned up a few times. The gene calls are TRBV20-1 and TRBJ2-4; 10 bases match TRBD2. The source material was whole blood. This clonotype originated in an adult who was a healthcare worker with PCR-confirmed SARS-CoV-2 infection or an uninfected control (not recorded which). The CDR3 region has the DNA TGCAGTGCTAGAGACTGGAGCGGGAGGGACCTTACGGACATTCAGTACTTC. Translation gives CSARDWSGRDLTDIQYF.